This T cell receptor (beta chain) came from a study of blood T cell repertoires in COVID-19. Study summary: COVID-19 samples, acute and convalescent, were from the United States, Italy and Spain.

Clones were read by immunoSEQ multiplex PCR, and TCRdb kept only the in-frame ones, dropping some. The sample has 200,000 to 250,000 clones, 85% to 90% seen once. Trimming took 4 bases from V and 2 from J, leaving 9 bases between them. The CDR3 is 13 amino acids. The germline gives CDR1 SGHNT, CDR2 YYREEE (reference sequence). Recruits, aged about 18 to 100 years, lived in 24 US areas. The chain joins TRBV5-4 to TRBJ1-2; no firm D call. The clonotype originates from a young woman in a cohort exposed to, infected with or recovered from COVID-19 (not recorded which). Input material: PBMCs or T cells enriched from blood (not recorded which). For the CDR3, the DNA is TGTGCCAGCAGCGGTAGGAGCAACTATGGCTACACCTTC. Its translation is CASSGRSNYGYTF.